The present entry profiles one T cell receptor (beta chain) with its context. The antigen is not known. Time point reported: cycle 4 day 1 (C4D1), after more than five weeks of nivolumab. Following autologous stem cell transplantation, relapse occurred in every patient, and exposure to brentuximab vedotin varied. Measured with immunoSEQ multiplex PCR; TCRdb has only the in-frame clones, and not every one. The sample gives 64,000 or so clones, roughly 92% of which show up once; 8% is in the top ten. The CDR3 sequence is 16 residues long. V shed 0 bases and J 4 bases; nucleotides not matched to a gene: 9. Germline loops: CDR1 LGHNA, CDR2 YNFKEQ. The data stem from a study of PD-1 blockade in classical Hodgkin lymphoma. Broader study findings: Compared with baseline, CD4+ but not CD8+ TCR diversity had risen significantly by C4D1. Initiation of nivolumab under 1 year after ASCT led to exclusion of patients. Complete responders had baseline diversity similar to newly diagnosed patients. Reports indicated that newly diagnosed patients had lower baseline TCR diversity than healthy donors did.

The TCR sequence derives from a human donor with classical Hodgkin lymphoma. Sequencing was performed on peripheral blood mononuclear cells (PBMCs), taken before the fourth cycle of nivolumab. The chain recombines TRBV4-2 with TRBJ2-7; 7 nucleotides match TRBD1. The CDR3 DNA reads as TGTGCCAGCAGCCAAGATACAGGGGCAACAATGTACGAGCAGTACTTC. It yields the protein CASSQDTGATMYEQYF.